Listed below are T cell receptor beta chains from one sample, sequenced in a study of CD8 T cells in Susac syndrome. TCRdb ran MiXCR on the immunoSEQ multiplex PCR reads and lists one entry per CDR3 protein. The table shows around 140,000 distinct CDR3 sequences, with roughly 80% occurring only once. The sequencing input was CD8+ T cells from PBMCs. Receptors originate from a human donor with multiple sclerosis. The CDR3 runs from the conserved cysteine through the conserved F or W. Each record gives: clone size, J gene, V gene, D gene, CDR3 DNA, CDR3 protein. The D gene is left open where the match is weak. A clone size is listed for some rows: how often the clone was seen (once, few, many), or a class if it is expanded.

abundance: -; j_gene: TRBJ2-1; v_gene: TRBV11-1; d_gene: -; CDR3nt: TGTGCCAGCAGCTTATTCCTGACCGAGCAGTTCTTC; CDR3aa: CASSLFLTEQFF
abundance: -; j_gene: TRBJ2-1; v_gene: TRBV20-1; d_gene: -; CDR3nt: TGCAGTGTACGGCGGGACGCCTACAATGAGCAGTTCTTC; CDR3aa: CSVRRDAYNEQFF
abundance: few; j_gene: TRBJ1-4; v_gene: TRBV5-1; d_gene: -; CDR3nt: TGCGCCAGCAGCTTGGAGGGCCGGTACGAGGAAAAACTGTTTTTT; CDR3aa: CASSLEGRYEEKLFF
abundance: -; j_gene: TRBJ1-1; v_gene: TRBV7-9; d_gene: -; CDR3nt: TGTGCCAGCAGCTTACCGGAGGGTGAAGCTTTCTTT; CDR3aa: CASSLPEGEAFF
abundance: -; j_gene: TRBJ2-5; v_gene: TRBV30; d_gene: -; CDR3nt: TGTGCCTGGAGTTCCCCGGGGGTTAGGGAGACCCAGTACTTC; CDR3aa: CAWSSPGVRETQYF
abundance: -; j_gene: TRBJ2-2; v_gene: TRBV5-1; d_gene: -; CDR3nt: TGCGCCAGCAGGAGAGGGAACACCGGGGAGCTGTTTTTT; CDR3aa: CASRRGNTGELFF
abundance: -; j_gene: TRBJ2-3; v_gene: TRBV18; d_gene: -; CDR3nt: TGTGCCAGCTCACCACGGGACAAGCCCACAGATACGCAGTATTTT; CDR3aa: CASSPRDKPTDTQYF
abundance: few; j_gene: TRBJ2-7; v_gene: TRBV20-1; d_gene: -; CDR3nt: TGCAGTGCTAGATCGGGGGCCCGACCCTACGAGCAGTACTTC; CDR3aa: CSARSGARPYEQYF
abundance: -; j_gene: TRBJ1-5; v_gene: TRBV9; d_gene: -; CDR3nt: TGTGCCAGCAGCGCCAATGGGGGCAATCAGCCCCAGCATTTT; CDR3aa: CASSANGGNQPQHF
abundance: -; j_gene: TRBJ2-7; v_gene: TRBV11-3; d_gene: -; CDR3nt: TGTGCCAGCAGCTCTTTCGGGAACTCCTACGAGCAGTACTTC; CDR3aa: CASSSFGNSYEQYF
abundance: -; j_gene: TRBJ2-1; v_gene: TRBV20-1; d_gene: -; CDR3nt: TGCAGTGCAGGGTGGTCTCAGACCTACAATGAGCAGTTCTTC; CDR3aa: CSAGWSQTYNEQFF
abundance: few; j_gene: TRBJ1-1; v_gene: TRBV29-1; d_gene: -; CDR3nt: TGCAGCGGGGTGCCGGGACGGTCTGAAGCTTTCTTT; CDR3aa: CSGVPGRSEAFF
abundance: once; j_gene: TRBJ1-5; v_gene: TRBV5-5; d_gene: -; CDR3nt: TGTGCCAGCAGCTTGGGAGGAGTTCAGCCCCAGCATTTT; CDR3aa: CASSLGGVQPQHF